Listed below are T cell receptor beta chains from one sample, sequenced in a study of cytomegalovirus exposure and HLA in healthy donors. Clones were read by immunoSEQ multiplex PCR, and TCRdb kept only the in-frame ones, dropping some. This repertoire includes 100,000 to 150,000 clones. Sequencing input: PBMCs. The source is a woman in her 40s in good health and CMV-seronegative. CDR3s include the opening cysteine and the closing phenylalanine or tryptophan. Each record gives: CDR3 protein, CDR3 DNA, D gene, J gene, CDR3 length, V gene. D genes are given only for firm matches.

CDR3 protein: CASSQGWTAEAFF
CDR3 DNA: TGTGCCAGCAGCCAAGGGTGGACAGCTGAAGCTTTCTTT
D gene: -
J gene: TRBJ1-1
CDR3 length: 13
V gene: TRBV14

CDR3 protein: CAISVGRGTYNSPLHF
CDR3 DNA: TGTGCCATCAGTGTTGGCAGGGGGACCTATAATTCACCCCTCCACTTT
D gene: TRBD1
J gene: TRBJ1-6
CDR3 length: 16
V gene: TRBV10-3

CDR3 protein: CASSLASGAGGMTDTQYF
CDR3 DNA: TGCGCCAGCAGCTTGGCGAGTGGAGCGGGGGGGATGACAGATACGCAGTATTTT
D gene: TRBD2
J gene: TRBJ2-3
CDR3 length: 18
V gene: TRBV5-1

CDR3 protein: CASSMGQGYNEQFF
CDR3 DNA: TGTGCCAGTAGTATGGGACAGGGCTACAATGAGCAGTTCTTC
D gene: TRBD1
J gene: TRBJ2-1
CDR3 length: 14
V gene: TRBV19

CDR3 protein: CASSYSRTGRNSPLHF
CDR3 DNA: TGTGCCAGCAGTTACTCGAGGACAGGGCGGAATTCACCCCTCCACTTT
D gene: TRBD1
J gene: TRBJ1-6
CDR3 length: 16
V gene: TRBV6-5

CDR3 protein: CAISESATPQETQYF
CDR3 DNA: TGTGCCATCAGTGAGTCGGCGACACCCCAAGAGACCCAGTACTTC
D gene: -
J gene: TRBJ2-5
CDR3 length: 15
V gene: TRBV10-3

CDR3 protein: CASSIVGTGASYGYTF
CDR3 DNA: TGTGCCAGTAGTATAGTTGGGACAGGAGCCTCCTATGGCTACACCTTC
D gene: TRBD1
J gene: TRBJ1-2
CDR3 length: 16
V gene: TRBV19

CDR3 protein: CASSPTGTNQPQHF
CDR3 DNA: TGTGCCAGTAGTCCCACAGGGACGAATCAGCCCCAGCATTTT
D gene: -
J gene: TRBJ1-5
CDR3 length: 14
V gene: TRBV19

CDR3 protein: CASNPTGAHFYNEQFF
CDR3 DNA: TGCGCCAGCAACCCTACAGGGGCGCATTTCTACAATGAGCAGTTCTTC
D gene: TRBD1
J gene: TRBJ2-1
CDR3 length: 16
V gene: TRBV5-1

CDR3 protein: CASSLLTGNYGYTF
CDR3 DNA: TGTGCCAGTTCCCTCTTGACAGGGAACTATGGCTACACCTTC
D gene: TRBD1
J gene: TRBJ1-2
CDR3 length: 14
V gene: TRBV19

CDR3 protein: CASSLSGQRTEAFF
CDR3 DNA: TGTGCCAGCAGCTTATCCGGACAGCGCACTGAAGCTTTCTTT
D gene: -
J gene: TRBJ1-1
CDR3 length: 14
V gene: TRBV7-3

CDR3 protein: CASSSKDTGLSGEKLFF
CDR3 DNA: TGTGCCAGCAGCTCCAAGGACACAGGGTTGTCGGGTGAAAAACTGTTTTTT
D gene: -
J gene: TRBJ1-4
CDR3 length: 17
V gene: TRBV7-2

CDR3 protein: CASRQVANGYTF
CDR3 DNA: TGTGCCAGCAGACAGGTGGCCAATGGCTACACCTTC
D gene: -
J gene: TRBJ1-2
CDR3 length: 12
V gene: TRBV7-2

CDR3 protein: CASRRGAGGPYQETQYF
CDR3 DNA: TGTGCCAGTAGGAGGGGGGCAGGGGGCCCGTACCAAGAGACCCAGTACTTC
D gene: TRBD1
J gene: TRBJ2-5
CDR3 length: 17
V gene: TRBV19

CDR3 protein: CASSIGRQGYQPQHF
CDR3 DNA: TGTGCCAGTAGTATCGGGCGACAGGGTTATCAGCCCCAGCATTTT
D gene: TRBD1
J gene: TRBJ1-5
CDR3 length: 15
V gene: TRBV19

CDR3 protein: CSGGEAETQYF
CDR3 DNA: TGCAGTGGCGGGGAGGCCGAGACCCAGTACTTC
D gene: -
J gene: TRBJ2-5
CDR3 length: 11
V gene: TRBV20-1

CDR3 protein: CASSLAGGTGNQPQHF
CDR3 DNA: TGTGCCAGCAGCTTGGCCGGCGGGACGGGGAATCAGCCCCAGCATTTT
D gene: -
J gene: TRBJ1-5
CDR3 length: 16
V gene: TRBV5-8

CDR3 protein: CASSRTGGAGTEAFF
CDR3 DNA: TGTGCCAGCAGCCGGACAGGGGGCGCGGGGACTGAAGCTTTCTTT
D gene: TRBD1
J gene: TRBJ1-1
CDR3 length: 15
V gene: TRBV4-2

CDR3 protein: CASSVSGRASDTQYF
CDR3 DNA: TGTGCCAGCAGCGTTTCTGGGCGGGCCTCAGATACGCAGTATTTT
D gene: -
J gene: TRBJ2-3
CDR3 length: 15
V gene: TRBV9

CDR3 protein: CASSQGGGSSYNEQFF
CDR3 DNA: TGCGCCAGCAGCCAAGGCGGGGGAAGCTCCTACAATGAGCAGTTCTTC
D gene: TRBD2
J gene: TRBJ2-1
CDR3 length: 16
V gene: TRBV4-1

CDR3 protein: CASSLGGQMNTEAFF
CDR3 DNA: TGTGCCAGCAGCTTAGGGGGCCAGATGAACACTGAAGCTTTCTTT
D gene: -
J gene: TRBJ1-1
CDR3 length: 15
V gene: TRBV7-9

CDR3 protein: CASSLGVGQGDSYNSPLHF
CDR3 DNA: TGTGCCAGCAGCTTAGGCGTTGGACAGGGAGACAGTTATAATTCACCCCTCCACTTT
D gene: TRBD1
J gene: TRBJ1-6
CDR3 length: 19
V gene: TRBV7-6

CDR3 protein: CASSRTGGLSYTF
CDR3 DNA: TGTGCCAGCAGTCGGACAGGGGGCCTCAGCTACACCTTC
D gene: TRBD1
J gene: TRBJ1-2
CDR3 length: 13
V gene: TRBV7-3

CDR3 protein: CARGRGGLGEKLFF
CDR3 DNA: TGTGCCCGGGGGCGGGGGGGTTTGGGTGAAAAACTGTTTTTT
D gene: -
J gene: TRBJ1-4
CDR3 length: 14
V gene: TRBV7-8

CDR3 protein: CASSSGTGDSYEQYF
CDR3 DNA: TGTGCCAGCAGTTCCGGGACAGGTGATTCCTACGAGCAGTACTTC
D gene: TRBD1
J gene: TRBJ2-7
CDR3 length: 15
V gene: TRBV27

CDR3 protein: CASSAQGGTEAFF
CDR3 DNA: TGTGCCAGCAGCGCACAGGGTGGCACTGAAGCTTTCTTT
D gene: -
J gene: TRBJ1-1
CDR3 length: 13
V gene: TRBV7-2

CDR3 protein: CASSLRDRSNTEAFF
CDR3 DNA: TGTGCCAGCAGCCTACGGGACAGGTCCAACACTGAAGCTTTCTTT
D gene: TRBD1
J gene: TRBJ1-1
CDR3 length: 15
V gene: TRBV14

CDR3 protein: CASSLYGTGRSYEQYF
CDR3 DNA: TGTGCCAGCAGCTTATACGGGACAGGGAGGTCCTACGAGCAGTACTTC
D gene: TRBD1
J gene: TRBJ2-7
CDR3 length: 16
V gene: TRBV7-3

CDR3 protein: CASSLNRGLGDTQYF
CDR3 DNA: TGCGCCAGCAGCTTGAACAGGGGGCTGGGGGATACGCAGTATTTT
D gene: TRBD1
J gene: TRBJ2-3
CDR3 length: 15
V gene: TRBV5-1

CDR3 protein: CASSSQRRYGYTF
CDR3 DNA: TGTGCCAGCAGCTCCCAACGGAGGTATGGCTACACCTTC
D gene: -
J gene: TRBJ1-2
CDR3 length: 13
V gene: TRBV5-6

CDR3 protein: CASSEDYTTTDTQYF
CDR3 DNA: TGCGCCAGCAGCGAGGACTATACGACCACAGATACGCAGTATTTT
D gene: -
J gene: TRBJ2-3
CDR3 length: 15
V gene: TRBV5-1

CDR3 protein: CASGGLAYMGQYF
CDR3 DNA: TGTGCCAGCGGGGGACTAGCTTACATGGGCCAGTACTTC
D gene: TRBD2
J gene: TRBJ2-5
CDR3 length: 13
V gene: TRBV2

CDR3 protein: CASSLRDRGIYGYTF
CDR3 DNA: TGTGCCAGTAGTCTCCGGGACAGGGGGATCTATGGCTACACCTTC
D gene: TRBD1
J gene: TRBJ1-2
CDR3 length: 15
V gene: TRBV19

CDR3 protein: CASSSGSDGSKNIQYF
CDR3 DNA: TGTGCCAGCAGTTCCGGGTCAGACGGGTCCAAAAACATTCAGTACTTC
D gene: -
J gene: TRBJ2-4
CDR3 length: 16
V gene: TRBV5-4

CDR3 protein: CASTIGQGGYTF
CDR3 DNA: TGTGCCAGCACCATAGGACAGGGAGGCTACACCTTC
D gene: TRBD1
J gene: TRBJ1-2
CDR3 length: 12
V gene: TRBV7-2

CDR3 protein: CASSLNSQGAFF
CDR3 DNA: TGTGCCAGCAGCTTAAACTCACAGGGAGCTTTCTTT
D gene: -
J gene: TRBJ1-1
CDR3 length: 12
V gene: TRBV7-9

CDR3 protein: CASSPGTGHNTEAFF
CDR3 DNA: TGTGCCAGCAGCCCAGGGACAGGACATAACACTGAAGCTTTCTTT
D gene: TRBD1
J gene: TRBJ1-1
CDR3 length: 15
V gene: TRBV9

CDR3 protein: CIWEGAGETQYF
CDR3 DNA: TGCATCTGGGAGGGCGCGGGGGAGACCCAGTACTTC
D gene: TRBD2
J gene: TRBJ2-5
CDR3 length: 12
V gene: TRBV29-1

CDR3 protein: CASSQGAGANVLTF
CDR3 DNA: TGTGCCAGCAGCCAGGGCGCTGGGGCCAACGTCCTGACTTTC
D gene: -
J gene: TRBJ2-6
CDR3 length: 14
V gene: TRBV4-2

CDR3 protein: CASNLKGATSKNIQYF
CDR3 DNA: TGCGCCAGCAACTTAAAGGGGGCGACGTCCAAAAACATTCAGTACTTC
D gene: TRBD1
J gene: TRBJ2-4
CDR3 length: 16
V gene: TRBV5-1

CDR3 protein: CASSQIRTGWNSPLHF
CDR3 DNA: TGCGCCAGCAGCCAAATTCGGACAGGGTGGAATTCACCCCTCCACTTT
D gene: TRBD1
J gene: TRBJ1-6
CDR3 length: 16
V gene: TRBV4-1

CDR3 protein: CASSQASGTGGLPLKNTGELFF
CDR3 DNA: TGCGCCAGCAGCCAAGCCTCCGGGACAGGGGGATTACCACTCAAGAACACCGGGGAGCTGTTTTTT
D gene: TRBD1
J gene: TRBJ2-2
CDR3 length: 22
V gene: TRBV4-3

CDR3 protein: CASSLGTGVYEQYF
CDR3 DNA: TGTGCCAGCAGCTTAGGGACAGGGGTGTACGAGCAGTACTTC
D gene: TRBD1
J gene: TRBJ2-7
CDR3 length: 14
V gene: TRBV7-3

CDR3 protein: CASSPTTSGRGEQYF
CDR3 DNA: TGTGCCAGCAGCCCGACGACTAGCGGGCGAGGCGAGCAGTACTTC
D gene: TRBD2
J gene: TRBJ2-7
CDR3 length: 15
V gene: TRBV11-2

CDR3 protein: CAISESTGSNSPLHF
CDR3 DNA: TGTGCCATCAGTGAGTCGACAGGGAGTAATTCACCCCTCCACTTT
D gene: TRBD1
J gene: TRBJ1-6
CDR3 length: 15
V gene: TRBV10-3

CDR3 protein: CASSWTAGDQPQHF
CDR3 DNA: TGTGCCAGCAGCTGGACAGCGGGAGATCAGCCCCAGCATTTT
D gene: -
J gene: TRBJ1-5
CDR3 length: 14
V gene: TRBV5-5

CDR3 protein: CASSQPDRLYGYTF
CDR3 DNA: TGCGCCAGCAGCCAACCGGACAGATTGTATGGCTACACCTTC
D gene: -
J gene: TRBJ1-2
CDR3 length: 14
V gene: TRBV4-1

CDR3 protein: CASSFRQGTDTQYF
CDR3 DNA: TGTGCCAGCAGCTTTAGACAGGGCACAGATACGCAGTATTTT
D gene: -
J gene: TRBJ2-3
CDR3 length: 14
V gene: TRBV5-6

CDR3 protein: CASSPRGDSFNEKLFF
CDR3 DNA: TGTGCCAGCAGCCCCCGAGGGGACAGTTTTAATGAAAAACTGTTTTTT
D gene: TRBD1
J gene: TRBJ1-4
CDR3 length: 16
V gene: TRBV7-9

CDR3 protein: CASSSRTSGYSYEQYF
CDR3 DNA: TGTGCCAGCAGCTCCCGGACTAGCGGGTACTCCTACGAGCAGTACTTC
D gene: TRBD2
J gene: TRBJ2-7
CDR3 length: 16
V gene: TRBV11-2

CDR3 protein: CASSLTLTLVSTDTQYF
CDR3 DNA: TGCGCCAGCAGCTTGACCCTGACCCTAGTGTCCACAGATACGCAGTATTTT
D gene: -
J gene: TRBJ2-3
CDR3 length: 17
V gene: TRBV5-1

CDR3 protein: CASSMGGVRANYGYTF
CDR3 DNA: TGTGCCAGCAGCATGGGGGGTGTTCGAGCTAACTATGGCTACACCTTC
D gene: -
J gene: TRBJ1-2
CDR3 length: 16
V gene: TRBV7-2

CDR3 protein: CASSLEGQYSPLHF
CDR3 DNA: TGTGCCAGCAGCTTAGAGGGACAGTATTCACCCCTCCACTTT
D gene: TRBD1
J gene: TRBJ1-6
CDR3 length: 14
V gene: TRBV7-2

CDR3 protein: CASSMYSTQGAPLHF
CDR3 DNA: TGTGCCAGCAGTATGTATTCCACGCAGGGTGCACCCCTCCACTTT
D gene: -
J gene: TRBJ1-6
CDR3 length: 15
V gene: TRBV5-5